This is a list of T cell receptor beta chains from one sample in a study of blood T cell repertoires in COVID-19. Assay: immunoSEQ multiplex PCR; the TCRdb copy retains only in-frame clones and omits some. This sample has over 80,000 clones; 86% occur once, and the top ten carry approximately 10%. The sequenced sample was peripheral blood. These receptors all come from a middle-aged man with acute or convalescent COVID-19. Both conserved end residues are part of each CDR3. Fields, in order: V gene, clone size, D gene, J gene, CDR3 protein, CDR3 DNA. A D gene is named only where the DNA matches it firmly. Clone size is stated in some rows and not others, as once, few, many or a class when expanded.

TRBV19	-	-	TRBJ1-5	CASSTDRHQPQHF	TGTGCCAGTAGTACCGACAGGCATCAGCCCCAGCATTTT
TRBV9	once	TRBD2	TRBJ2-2	CASSVASGSAPGELFF	TGTGCCAGCAGCGTAGCTAGCGGGAGTGCGCCCGGGGAGCTGTTTTTT
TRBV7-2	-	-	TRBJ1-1	CASSFGGLTEAFF	TGTGCCAGCAGCTTCGGGGGGCTCACTGAAGCTTTCTTT
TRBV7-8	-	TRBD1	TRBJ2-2	CASSLRDRVATGELFF	TGTGCCAGCAGCTTAAGGGACAGGGTGGCCACCGGGGAGCTGTTTTTT
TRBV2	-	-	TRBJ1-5	CASSVGQTAVQPQHF	TGTGCCAGCAGTGTTGGCCAGACGGCGGTTCAGCCCCAGCATTTT
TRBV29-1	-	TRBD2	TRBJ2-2	CSVRETSEKNTGELFF	TGCAGCGTCCGAGAGACTAGCGAGAAAAACACCGGGGAGCTGTTTTTT
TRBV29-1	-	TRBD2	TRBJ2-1	CSVGGLAGGYNEQFF	TGCAGCGTTGGGGGACTAGCGGGAGGCTACAATGAGCAGTTCTTC
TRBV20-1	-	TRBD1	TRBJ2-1	CSASRDRGNEQFF	TGCAGTGCTAGTCGCGACAGGGGGAATGAGCAGTTCTTC
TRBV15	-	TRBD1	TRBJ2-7	CATSRAGTGGYEQYF	TGTGCCACCAGCAGAGCAGGGACAGGGGGATACGAGCAGTACTTC
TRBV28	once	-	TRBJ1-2	CASSSPPGDDGYTF	TGTGCCAGCAGTAGCCCGCCAGGGGACGATGGCTACACCTTC
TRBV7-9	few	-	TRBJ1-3	CASSLHFSGNTIYF	TGTGCCAGCAGCTTACACTTCTCCGGAAACACCATATATTTT
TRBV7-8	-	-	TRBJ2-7	CASSLRTGEQYF	TGTGCCAGCAGCTTAAGGACTGGCGAGCAGTACTTC
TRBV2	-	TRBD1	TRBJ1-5	CASSADRGVQPQHF	TGTGCCAGCAGTGCGGACAGGGGAGTCCAGCCCCAGCATTTT
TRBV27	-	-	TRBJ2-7	CASNKISGQGYEQYF	TGTGCCAGCAATAAGATCTCAGGGCAGGGCTACGAGCAGTACTTC
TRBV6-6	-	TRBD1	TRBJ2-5	CASSYSGTEGETQYF	TGTGCCAGCAGTTACTCCGGGACAGAAGGGGAGACCCAGTACTTC
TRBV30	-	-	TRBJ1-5	CAWAMGGDQPQHF	TGTGCCTGGGCCATGGGGGGAGATCAGCCCCAGCATTTT
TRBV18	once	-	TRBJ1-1	CASSPSGMNTEAFF	TGTGCCAGCTCACCCTCAGGTATGAACACTGAAGCTTTCTTT
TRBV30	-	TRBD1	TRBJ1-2	CAWIRQGVNYGYTF	TGTGCCTGGATCCGACAGGGGGTTAACTATGGCTACACCTTC
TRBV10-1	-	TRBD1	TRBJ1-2	CASSDGTAYGYTF	TGCGCCAGCAGTGATGGGACAGCCTATGGCTACACCTTC
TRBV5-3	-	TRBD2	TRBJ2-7	CARSSLTGTLAGLSYEQYF	TGTGCCAGAAGCTCGCTGACAGGTACACTAGCGGGGCTATCCTACGAGCAGTACTTC
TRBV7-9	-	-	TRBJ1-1	CASSLWGEDTEAFF	TGTGCCAGCAGCTTATGGGGGGAGGACACTGAAGCTTTCTTT
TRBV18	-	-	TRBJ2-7	CASSQAGGKGSYEQYF	TGTGCCAGCTCACAAGCCGGGGGAAAAGGCTCCTACGAGCAGTACTTC
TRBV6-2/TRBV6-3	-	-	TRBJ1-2	CASSPSRGYTF	TGTGCCAGCAGTCCCTCGCGAGGCTACACCTTC
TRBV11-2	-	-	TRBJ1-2	CASSPQGNYGYTF	TGTGCCAGCAGCCCACAGGGAAACTATGGCTACACCTTC
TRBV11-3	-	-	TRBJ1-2	CASSLSPGSSAF	TGTGCCAGCAGCCTTAGTCCCGGGAGCTCGGCCTTC
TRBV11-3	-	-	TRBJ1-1	CASSLRQFSTEAFF	TGTGCCAGCAGCCTCCGACAGTTTTCCACTGAAGCTTTCTTT
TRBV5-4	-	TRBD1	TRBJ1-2	CASSSPTGQGSYGYTF	TGTGCCAGCAGCTCCCCTACCGGACAGGGATCTTATGGCTACACCTTC
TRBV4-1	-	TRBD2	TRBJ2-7	CASSQVRTSGTDEQYF	TGCGCCAGCAGCCAAGTTCGAACTAGCGGGACGGACGAGCAGTACTTC
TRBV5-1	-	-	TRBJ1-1	CASSGQTREAFF	TGCGCCAGCAGTGGACAGACCCGCGAAGCTTTCTTT
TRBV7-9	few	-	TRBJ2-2	CASSLVNRANTGELFF	TGTGCCAGCAGCTTAGTAAACAGGGCAAACACCGGGGAGCTGTTTTTT
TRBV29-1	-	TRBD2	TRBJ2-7	CSVQGLAGGQISYEQYF	TGCAGCGTCCAGGGACTAGCGGGAGGGCAAATCTCCTACGAGCAGTACTTC
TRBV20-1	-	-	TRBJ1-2	CSARGHYGYTF	TGCAGTGCTAGAGGGCACTATGGCTACACCTTC
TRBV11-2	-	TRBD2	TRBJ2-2	CASSLGTSGRSTGELFF	TGTGCCAGCAGCTTAGGGACTAGCGGGAGATCCACCGGGGAGCTGTTTTTT